This is a list of T cell receptor beta chains from one sample in a study of blood T cell repertoires in COVID-19. Sequencing used immunoSEQ multiplex PCR; TCRdb keeps in-frame clones, though not all of them. The repertoire holds 30,000 to 45,000 clones, with about three quarters as singletons. Sequencing was performed on peripheral blood. Every receptor here comes from a man aged 55-75 years with acute or convalescent COVID-19. The CDR3 runs from the conserved cysteine through the conserved F or W. Fields, in order: clone size, J gene, CDR3 length, V gene, D gene, CDR3 DNA, CDR3 protein. A D gene is named only where the DNA matches it firmly. Size tells how often a clone was seen (once, few, many) or the class of an expanded clone, and some rows leave it out.

clone_size: few
j_call: TRBJ1-1
cdr3_length: 15
v_call: TRBV29-1
d_call: NA
cdr3_nt: TGCAGCGTTGAAGGAGGGGCGGGGGCCCTTAGTAAAGCTTTCTTT
cdr3_aa: CSVEGGAGALSKAFF

clone_size: few
j_call: TRBJ1-1
cdr3_length: 13
v_call: TRBV3-1/TRBV3-2
d_call: NA
cdr3_nt: TGTGCCAGCAGCCTCAATGCGGACACTGAAGCTTTCTTT
cdr3_aa: CASSLNADTEAFF

clone_size: few
j_call: TRBJ1-5
cdr3_length: 13
v_call: TRBV12-3/TRBV12-4
d_call: NA
cdr3_nt: TGTGCCAGCAGTTTAGAAGCCAATCAGCCCCAGCATTTT
cdr3_aa: CASSLEANQPQHF

clone_size: NA
j_call: TRBJ1-1
cdr3_length: 15
v_call: TRBV6-5
d_call: NA
cdr3_nt: TGTGCCAGCAGTTACGGGGTGATGAGTAGCGCTGAAGCTTTCTTT
cdr3_aa: CASSYGVMSSAEAFF

clone_size: NA
j_call: TRBJ2-4
cdr3_length: 17
v_call: TRBV16
d_call: TRBD1
cdr3_nt: TGTGCCAGCAGCCAACTGCCAGGACAGGGGAGCAAAAACATTCAGTACTTC
cdr3_aa: CASSQLPGQGSKNIQYF

clone_size: once
j_call: TRBJ2-3
cdr3_length: 14
v_call: TRBV24-1
d_call: TRBD1
cdr3_nt: TGTGCCACCAGTTGGGGGACAGGGGTGGATACGCAGTATTTT
cdr3_aa: CATSWGTGVDTQYF

clone_size: few
j_call: TRBJ1-4
cdr3_length: 15
v_call: TRBV19
d_call: TRBD1
cdr3_nt: TGTGCCAGTAGTATGCGGGACAGCTATAATGAAAAACTGTTTTTT
cdr3_aa: CASSMRDSYNEKLFF

clone_size: once
j_call: TRBJ2-2
cdr3_length: 12
v_call: TRBV7-8
d_call: NA
cdr3_nt: TGTGCCAGCAGCCCCGTCACCGGGGAGCTGTTTTTT
cdr3_aa: CASSPVTGELFF

clone_size: NA
j_call: TRBJ2-1
cdr3_length: 13
v_call: TRBV5-1
d_call: NA
cdr3_nt: TGCGCCAGCAGCTTGGCCGGAAGCGGGGAGCAGTTCTTC
cdr3_aa: CASSLAGSGEQFF

clone_size: NA
j_call: TRBJ1-1
cdr3_length: 15
v_call: TRBV7-9
d_call: NA
cdr3_nt: TGTGCCAGCAGCTTAGCCGTCGGGGTCTTCACTGAAGCTTTCTTT
cdr3_aa: CASSLAVGVFTEAFF

clone_size: NA
j_call: TRBJ2-7
cdr3_length: 15
v_call: TRBV19
d_call: TRBD1
cdr3_nt: TGTGCCAGTAGTATTTTTGGGACAGGAATCTACGAGCAGTACTTC
cdr3_aa: CASSIFGTGIYEQYF

clone_size: NA
j_call: TRBJ2-5
cdr3_length: 15
v_call: TRBV28
d_call: NA
cdr3_nt: TGTGCCAGCAGTGGGCCGGGGGTTGGCCAAGAGACCCAGTACTTC
cdr3_aa: CASSGPGVGQETQYF

clone_size: NA
j_call: TRBJ2-7
cdr3_length: 14
v_call: TRBV5-8
d_call: TRBD1
cdr3_nt: TGTGCCAGCAGCTTGCTGTACAGGGGCCACGAGCAGTACTTC
cdr3_aa: CASSLLYRGHEQYF

clone_size: NA
j_call: TRBJ2-7
cdr3_length: 13
v_call: TRBV12-3/TRBV12-4
d_call: NA
cdr3_nt: TGTGCCAGCAGTTTAAGTTCAGGGTACGAGCAGTACTTC
cdr3_aa: CASSLSSGYEQYF

clone_size: NA
j_call: TRBJ1-4
cdr3_length: 11
v_call: TRBV29-1
d_call: NA
cdr3_nt: TGCAGCGTCAGGGGCGGAGAAAAACTGTTTTTT
cdr3_aa: CSVRGGEKLFF

clone_size: NA
j_call: TRBJ2-2
cdr3_length: 14
v_call: TRBV5-4
d_call: NA
cdr3_nt: TGTGCCAGCAGCCGAAGCGGGAACACCGGGGAGCTGTTTTTT
cdr3_aa: CASSRSGNTGELFF

clone_size: NA
j_call: TRBJ2-5
cdr3_length: 14
v_call: TRBV29-1
d_call: TRBD1
cdr3_nt: TGCAGCGTTGAACAGGGACAGGCTGAGGAGACCCAGTACTTC
cdr3_aa: CSVEQGQAEETQYF

clone_size: NA
j_call: TRBJ2-7
cdr3_length: 14
v_call: TRBV9
d_call: TRBD1
cdr3_nt: TGTGCCAGCAGCGCCCCGGGACAGGGGCGCGAGCAGTACTTC
cdr3_aa: CASSAPGQGREQYF

clone_size: NA
j_call: TRBJ2-2
cdr3_length: 16
v_call: TRBV7-8
d_call: NA
cdr3_nt: TGTGCCAGCAGCTTAGCAGGGAGGCCAAACACCGGGGAGCTGTTTTTT
cdr3_aa: CASSLAGRPNTGELFF

clone_size: NA
j_call: TRBJ2-1
cdr3_length: 13
v_call: TRBV2
d_call: NA
cdr3_nt: TGTGCCGGGTCTAGTACGATATACAATGAGCAGTTCTTC
cdr3_aa: CAGSSTIYNEQFF

clone_size: NA
j_call: TRBJ1-1
cdr3_length: 16
v_call: TRBV28
d_call: TRBD1
cdr3_nt: TGTGCCAGCAGTTTCAGAGCCGGGGACAGGGGGATGGAAGCTTTCTTT
cdr3_aa: CASSFRAGDRGMEAFF

clone_size: NA
j_call: TRBJ2-2
cdr3_length: 13
v_call: TRBV4-1
d_call: NA
cdr3_nt: TGCGCCAGCAGCCCCCTCGTCAGGGGGGAGCTGTTTTTT
cdr3_aa: CASSPLVRGELFF

clone_size: NA
j_call: TRBJ2-7
cdr3_length: 15
v_call: TRBV14
d_call: TRBD2
cdr3_nt: TGTGCCAGCAGCCAATATAGCGGGAGCGGCTACGAGCAGTACTTC
cdr3_aa: CASSQYSGSGYEQYF

clone_size: NA
j_call: TRBJ2-7
cdr3_length: 18
v_call: TRBV24-1
d_call: NA
cdr3_nt: TGTGCCACCAGTGATTCGAGGACAGTCAGCGGCATCACCTACGAGCAGTACTTC
cdr3_aa: CATSDSRTVSGITYEQYF

clone_size: NA
j_call: TRBJ1-5
cdr3_length: 13
v_call: TRBV6-4
d_call: NA
cdr3_nt: TGTGCCAGCAATCGACAGACCAATCAGCCCCAGCATTTT
cdr3_aa: CASNRQTNQPQHF

clone_size: few
j_call: TRBJ1-1
cdr3_length: 13
v_call: TRBV4-3
d_call: NA
cdr3_nt: TGCGCCAGCAGCCAAGAAGCCGGGAGTGAAGCTTTCTTT
cdr3_aa: CASSQEAGSEAFF

clone_size: NA
j_call: TRBJ2-7
cdr3_length: 15
v_call: TRBV7-9
d_call: TRBD1
cdr3_nt: TGTGCCAGCAGCTTAGGGGGGACAGGGACAGTCGAGCAGTACTTC
cdr3_aa: CASSLGGTGTVEQYF

clone_size: NA
j_call: TRBJ1-1
cdr3_length: 14
v_call: TRBV29-1
d_call: NA
cdr3_nt: TGCAGCGTCCACGTACAGGGTGCGAACACTGAAGCTTTCTTT
cdr3_aa: CSVHVQGANTEAFF

clone_size: few
j_call: TRBJ1-5
cdr3_length: 14
v_call: TRBV5-1
d_call: NA
cdr3_nt: TGCGCCAGCAGCTTGGACAGCCTCAATCAGCCCCAGCATTTT
cdr3_aa: CASSLDSLNQPQHF

clone_size: NA
j_call: TRBJ2-1
cdr3_length: 13
v_call: TRBV6-5
d_call: TRBD2
cdr3_nt: TGTGCCAGCAGTTACGTGACGGGAGGTGAGCAGTTCTTC
cdr3_aa: CASSYVTGGEQFF

clone_size: few
j_call: TRBJ2-7
cdr3_length: 16
v_call: TRBV13
d_call: NA
cdr3_nt: TGTGCCAGCAGCTTATTAAAGCGGTGGGGCTCCTACGAGCAGTACTTC
cdr3_aa: CASSLLKRWGSYEQYF

clone_size: once
j_call: TRBJ1-2
cdr3_length: 16
v_call: TRBV6-1
d_call: TRBD1
cdr3_nt: TGTGCCAGCAGTGAGCCGGGACAGGGGATTAACTATGGCTACACCTTC
cdr3_aa: CASSEPGQGINYGYTF

clone_size: NA
j_call: TRBJ2-7
cdr3_length: 16
v_call: TRBV3-1/TRBV3-2
d_call: TRBD2
cdr3_nt: TGTGCCAGCAGTCCCAACCCTAGCGGTCTCTCCTACGAGCAGTACTTC
cdr3_aa: CASSPNPSGLSYEQYF

clone_size: NA
j_call: TRBJ2-7
cdr3_length: 13
v_call: TRBV11-3
d_call: NA
cdr3_nt: TGTGCCAGCAGCTTAGATAGGAGCTACGAGCAGTACTTC
cdr3_aa: CASSLDRSYEQYF

clone_size: NA
j_call: TRBJ2-3
cdr3_length: 14
v_call: TRBV4-1
d_call: NA
cdr3_nt: TGCGCCAGCAGCCAAGAGTCGGGCACAGATACGCAGTATTTT
cdr3_aa: CASSQESGTDTQYF

clone_size: NA
j_call: TRBJ1-5
cdr3_length: 16
v_call: TRBV19
d_call: TRBD1
cdr3_nt: TGTGCCAGTTCGGTCGGGGACAGGGGCCTTAATCAGCCCCAGCATTTT
cdr3_aa: CASSVGDRGLNQPQHF

clone_size: NA
j_call: TRBJ2-4
cdr3_length: 17
v_call: TRBV5-4
d_call: NA
cdr3_nt: TGTGCCAGCAGCGTCCGGGACACTAAAAGGGCCAAAAACATTCAGTACTTC
cdr3_aa: CASSVRDTKRAKNIQYF

clone_size: many
j_call: TRBJ2-1
cdr3_length: 20
v_call: TRBV24-1
d_call: TRBD2
cdr3_nt: TGTGCCACCAGTGATCCAACAGGGGGACTAGCGGAATTCGATATCAATGAGCAGTTCTTC
cdr3_aa: CATSDPTGGLAEFDINEQFF

clone_size: NA
j_call: TRBJ2-1
cdr3_length: 14
v_call: TRBV11-3
d_call: NA
cdr3_nt: TGTGCCAGCAGCCCTGGGTCAAGGGGGTCGCGGCAGTTCTTC
cdr3_aa: CASSPGSRGSRQFF

clone_size: NA
j_call: TRBJ1-5
cdr3_length: 15
v_call: TRBV30
d_call: TRBD1
cdr3_nt: TGTGCCTGGAGATCCGGGACAGGGTCCAATCAGCCCCAGCATTTT
cdr3_aa: CAWRSGTGSNQPQHF

clone_size: few
j_call: TRBJ2-7
cdr3_length: 15
v_call: TRBV19
d_call: NA
cdr3_nt: TGTGCCAGTAGTATCAACTCCGGGTCCTCCTACGAGCAGTACTTC
cdr3_aa: CASSINSGSSYEQYF

clone_size: NA
j_call: TRBJ2-5
cdr3_length: 16
v_call: TRBV19
d_call: TRBD2
cdr3_nt: TGTGCCAGTAGTGTGGCCGGGGGGTTGTCCCAAGAGACCCAGTACTTC
cdr3_aa: CASSVAGGLSQETQYF

clone_size: NA
j_call: TRBJ1-1
cdr3_length: 14
v_call: TRBV7-9
d_call: NA
cdr3_nt: TGTGCCAGCAGCCCTCTGGGGGGGAGCACTGAAGCTTTCTTT
cdr3_aa: CASSPLGGSTEAFF

clone_size: NA
j_call: TRBJ2-7
cdr3_length: 17
v_call: TRBV19
d_call: TRBD1
cdr3_nt: TGTGCCAGTAGTATAGATCAGCGGGACAGGGGTCTCTACGAGCAGTACTTC
cdr3_aa: CASSIDQRDRGLYEQYF

clone_size: few
j_call: TRBJ2-1
cdr3_length: 22
v_call: TRBV28
d_call: TRBD2
cdr3_nt: TGTGCCAGCAGTTTTCCTACAATGGGACTAGCGGTTGTGGGGACTACTACAAATGAGCAGTTCTTC
cdr3_aa: CASSFPTMGLAVVGTTTNEQFF

clone_size: NA
j_call: TRBJ1-2
cdr3_length: 16
v_call: TRBV7-2
d_call: TRBD1
cdr3_nt: TGTGCCAGCAGCTTAGCGGACAGGGGGACGGCCGGAGGCTACACCTTC
cdr3_aa: CASSLADRGTAGGYTF

clone_size: NA
j_call: TRBJ2-5
cdr3_length: 16
v_call: TRBV11-1
d_call: TRBD2
cdr3_nt: TGTGCCAGCAGCTTAGGGCGGGAGGGCAATCGGGAGACCCAGTACTTC
cdr3_aa: CASSLGREGNRETQYF